This T cell receptor beta chain emerged from a study of T cell changes during pregnancy in multiple sclerosis. Germline-derived CDR1 and CDR2 are MNHNS and SASEGT. The CDR3 runs to 14 residues. The V and J ends lost 8 bases and 6 bases, in that order; junction bases with no gene match: 8. Sequenced by immunoSEQ multiplex PCR; TCRdb stores in-frame clones only, minus some. The sample yields some 16,000 clones, around 83% seen once. This clone was recorded once. The J gene is TRBJ2-4, the V gene TRBV6-1, with 9 bases identical to TRBD1. Material: CD8+ T cells from peripheral blood mononuclear cells, obtained after pregnancy. This receptor was taken from a female donor in good health, enrolled as a control in a pregnancy study. In DNA, the CDR3 is TGTGCCAGCTCCAGGACAGGGGCGGGAAACATTCAGTACTTC. Translation: CASSRTGAGNIQYF.